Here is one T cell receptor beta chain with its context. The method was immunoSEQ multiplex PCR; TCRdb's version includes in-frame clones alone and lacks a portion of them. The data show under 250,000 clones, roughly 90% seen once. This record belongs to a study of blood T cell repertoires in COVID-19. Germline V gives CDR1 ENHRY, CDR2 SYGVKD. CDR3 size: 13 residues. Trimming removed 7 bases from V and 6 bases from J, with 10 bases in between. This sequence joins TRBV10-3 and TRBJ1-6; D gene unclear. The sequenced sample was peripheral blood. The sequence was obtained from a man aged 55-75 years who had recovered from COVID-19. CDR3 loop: CAINIAANSPLHF. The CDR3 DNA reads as TGTGCCATCAACATTGCGGCTAATTCACCCCTCCACTTT.